This T cell receptor beta chain was documented in a study of post-analysis software for immune sequencing data (dated by TCRdb to about 2015). Some background on the complete study: Disease courses on record covered relapsing-remitting, secondary progressive and progressive-relapsing multiple sclerosis, though some patients had no subtype annotation. The patient repertoires were set against about 12 previously published healthy control repertoires from donors whose ages ranged from 6 to 25 years. A subset of samples was prepared in parallel using single-end sample barcoding, then pooled and co-amplified after Illumina adapter ligation.

Overall study results and their limits: Direct clustering with F measure showed strong co-clustering of samples prepared in the same batch, prompting a batch-effect correction. Normalized Chao1 diversity was significantly lower in multiple sclerosis patients than controls, suggesting substantial peripheral T-cell clonal expansion. The control group was slightly older than the multiple sclerosis patient group. Significantly higher frequencies in patients than in controls were found for roughly 5 TRBV segments, including TRBV5-6, TRBV5-1 and TRBV20-1.

As to this clonotype: Its antigen has not been determined. Base qualities are missing; no much larger clone stands one base away.

CDR1 and CDR2 (LGHNA, YNFKEQ) derive from the germline V gene. CDR3 length: 19 amino acids, cysteine to phenylalanine. Only CDR3 DNA is held: 57 bases, read in frame from base 1. Ends trimmed: V by 1 base, J by 2 bases; bases unmatched to a gene: 10. Receptor amplification or capture employed PCR. The instrument was an Illumina HiSeq 2500. Unique molecular identifiers were incorporated into TCR beta cDNA libraries to reduce PCR and sequencing biases. Roughly 0.5 million cDNA molecules were obtained per 1 to 10 million input T cells, so each molecule approximated one T cell. The same protocol used for the earlier healthy control dataset was applied to prepare and sequence the patient libraries. Samples belonging to the same batch were prepared together, multiplexed and sequenced on a shared HiSeq lane. As for how the authors treated the data: MIGEC handled the raw barcoded reads, throwing out single-read molecular identifier groups before consensus assembly and CDR3 extraction. VDJtools was used for post-analysis of the clonotype tables, with diversity normalized by down-sampling every dataset to the smallest sample size. Repertoire overlap clustering matched CDR3 amino acid but not nucleotide sequences to correct batch-related cross-sample contamination. TCRdb itself trimmed the public reads at Q25 with fastp, ran MiXCR and retained productive beta chains. Every entry covers one CDR3 protein and lists the most common genes and DNA from its rows. The V and J calls and clone size are TCRdb's, not the authors'. Across this sample there are approximately 690,000 distinct CDR3 sequences, with approximately 59% seen only once. Roughly 12% of the sample lies in the top ten.

To demonstrate the VDJtools post-analysis software, the study profiled TCR beta repertoires from the peripheral blood of 10 to 15 young patients with multiple sclerosis. Multiple sclerosis patients were children and adolescents aged about 6 to 17 years. The rearrangement joined TRBV4-2 to TRBJ2-6; 8 junctional bases match TRBD2. What was sequenced was blood. This TCR derives from a girl aged 2-10 years with multiple sclerosis. The bases read TGTGCCAGCAGCCAAGCGGGAGGGTCCCATATTGCTGGGGCCAACGTCCTGACTTTC. This gives the protein CASSQAGGSHIAGANVLTF.